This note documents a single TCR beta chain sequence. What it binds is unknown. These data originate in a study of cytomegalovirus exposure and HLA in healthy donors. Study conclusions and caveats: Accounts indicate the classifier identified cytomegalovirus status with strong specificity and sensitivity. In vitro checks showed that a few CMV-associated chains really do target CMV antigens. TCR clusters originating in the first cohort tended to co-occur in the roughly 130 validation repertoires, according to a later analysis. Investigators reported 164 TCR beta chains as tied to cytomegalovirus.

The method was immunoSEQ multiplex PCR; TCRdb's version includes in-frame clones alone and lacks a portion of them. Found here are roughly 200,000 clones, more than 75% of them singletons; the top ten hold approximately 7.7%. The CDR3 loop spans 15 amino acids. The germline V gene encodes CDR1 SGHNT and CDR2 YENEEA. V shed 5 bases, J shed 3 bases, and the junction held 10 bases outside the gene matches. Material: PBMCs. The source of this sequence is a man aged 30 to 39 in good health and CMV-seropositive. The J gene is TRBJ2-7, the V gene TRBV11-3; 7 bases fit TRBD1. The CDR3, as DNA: TGTGCCAGCAGCCCAAGGGACAGTGGCGTCTACGAGCAGTACTTC. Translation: CASSPRDSGVYEQYF.